These 23 T cell receptor beta chains share one sample of origin, sequenced in a study of control samples from healthy donors and cancer patients. Method: immunoSEQ multiplex PCR; TCRdb's copy keeps in-frame clones and lacks some. The sample has 160,000 or so clones, approximately 90% seen once. Material for sequencing was blood. Source of these receptors: a woman aged 25 to 39 in good health.

This sequence joins TRBV7-9 and TRBJ2-5; weak D call: TRBD2 (5 bases). Trimming removed 6 bases from V and 3 bases from J, with 11 bases in between. The CDR3 extends over 13 amino acids. Germline V gives CDR1 SEHNR, CDR2 FQNEAQ (reference sequence). As DNA, the CDR3 is TGTGCCAGCAGACTCTCGGGGAAAGAGACCCAGTACTTC. It translates to CASRLSGKETQYF.

This clone was recorded only once. The V gene is TRBV5-1, the J gene TRBJ2-5, with TRBD2 matching over 11 bases. The CDR3 is made up of 16 amino acids. J lost 4 bases, V lost 0 bases, and 5 bases had no gene match. In germline, CDR1 is SGHRS, CDR2 YFSETQ. This chain's CDR3 is CASSLGVAGGPETQYF. In DNA form, the CDR3 reads TGCGCCAGCAGCTTGGGAGTAGCGGGAGGGCCAGAGACCCAGTACTTC.

This clone was seen once. The chain carries TRBV19 and TRBJ2-3, with TRBD2 matching 8 bases. The germline CDR1 and CDR2 sequences are LNHDA and SQIVND (reference sequence). This CDR3 spans 11 amino acids. V shed 10 bases and J 6 bases; nucleotides not matched to a gene: 3. CDR3 amino acids: CATTGGDTQYF. The CDR3 DNA is TGTGCCACCACGGGGGGGGATACGCAGTATTTT.

V usage is TRBV28 and J usage is TRBJ1-2; 8 bases match TRBD1. V shed 5 bases, J shed 6 bases, and the junction held 14 bases outside the gene matches. Looked up from germline, CDR1 is MDHEN and CDR2 is SYDVKM. The CDR3 is made up of 16 amino acids. The CDR3 sequence: CASSPPLTGAINGYTF. CDR3 DNA: TGTGCCAGCAGTCCCCCACTGACAGGGGCCATAAATGGCTACACCTTC.

The chain recombines TRBV6-6 with TRBJ2-2, with 8 nucleotides matching TRBD1. CDR3 length: 13 amino acids. Germline assignment: CDR1 MNHNY and CDR2 SVGAGI (reference sequence). Losses at the gene ends were 7 bases for V and 8 bases for J; bases not matched to a gene: 6. CDR3 sequence reads: CASILQGGGELFF. In DNA form, the CDR3 reads TGTGCCAGCATTTTACAGGGGGGTGGGGAGCTGTTTTTT.

This clone was counted once. The rearrangement links TRBV28 to TRBJ2-2; the D gene is possibly TRBD1 (5 bases). The CDR3 length is 14 residues. Germline CDR1 MDHEN, CDR2 SYDVKM. V lost 3 bases, J lost 7 bases, and 12 bases lay in between. The CDR3 region is CASSFSFTGGELFF. DNA for the CDR3: TGTGCCAGCAGTTTCTCCTTCACAGGCGGGGAGCTGTTTTTT.

The chain combines TRBV5-1 with TRBJ2-3; no clear D. V was trimmed by 4 bases and J by 0 bases, leaving 18 bases between them. Germline CDR1 reads SGHRS; CDR2 reads YFSETQ. The CDR3 is made up of 17 amino acids. CDR3 DNA: TGCGCCAGCAGCGTATCCCGTGGCAGTACTAGCACAGATACGCAGTATTTT. Translated: CASSVSRGSTSTDTQYF.

The chain recombines TRBV2 with TRBJ2-2; 8 nucleotides match TRBD2. After removal of 7 bases from V and 2 bases from J, the junction contained 3 bases not matched to a gene. CDR3 size: 14 residues. Per germline, CDR1 SNHLY and CDR2 FYNNEI. The DNA for the CDR3 is TGTGCCAGCAAAGCGGGAGTTAACACCGGGGAGCTGTTTTTT. Amino acid sequence: CASKAGVNTGELFF.

V and J are TRBV10-3 and TRBJ2-7, with 8 bases aligning to TRBD1. The CDR3 loop spans 14 amino acids. Unmatched junction bases numbered 9, after V lost 11 bases and J lost 0 bases. From germline, CDR1 is ENHRY and CDR2 SYGVKD. DNA for the CDR3: TGTGCCTCAGGACAGGGTATGAACTCCTACGAGCAGTACTTC. This sequence encodes CASGQGMNSYEQYF.

This chain joins TRBV28 and TRBJ2-7; perhaps TRBD1 as D (7 bases). CDR1 and CDR2 (germline): MDHEN, SYDVKM. The length of the CDR3 is 16 residues. Trimming removed 7 bases at V and 6 bases at J, with 25 bases between. CDR3 DNA: TGTGCCAGCACCTCAGGGGGGCTAGCGCCTTGGGGCGAGCAGTACTTC. As protein: CASTSGGLAPWGEQYF. Filled out from reference TRBV28 and TRBJ2-7, the complete variable domain reads DVKVTQSSRYLVKRTGEKVFLECVQDMDHENMFWYRQDPGLGLRLIYFSYDVKMKEKGDIPEGYSVSREKKERFSLILESASTNQTSMYLCASTSGGLAPWGEQYFGPGTRLTVT.

This chain uses TRBV24-1 with TRBJ2-1; 12 nucleotides line up with TRBD2. Germline loops: CDR1 KGHDR, CDR2 SFDVKD. The CDR3 extends over 16 amino acids. Germline trimming cut 4 bases from V and 6 bases from J; bases unmatched to any gene: 6. The CDR3 region is CATSDPSGRALNEQFF. CDR3 nucleotide sequence: TGTGCCACCAGTGACCCTAGCGGGAGGGCCCTCAATGAGCAGTTCTTC.

The chain joins TRBV3-1 (or the pseudogene TRBV3-2) to TRBJ1-6; tentative D call: TRBD1 (5 bases). This CDR3 spans 16 amino acids. CDR1 and CDR2 from the germline V gene are LGHDT and YNNKEL (reference sequence). The germline V and J ends were trimmed by 4 bases and 7 bases, with 17 bases remaining between them. CDR3 residues: CASSRGTARGNSPLHF. For the CDR3, the DNA is TGTGCCAGCAGCCGAGGGACGGCCCGGGGGAATTCACCCCTCCACTTT.

The rearrangement links TRBV7-2 to TRBJ2-7; D is ambiguous. Germline V gene data show CDR1 as SGHTA and CDR2 as FQGNSA. The CDR3 has 15 amino acids. V was pared by 5 bases and J by 3 bases, with 17 bases between. The CDR3 DNA follows: TGTGCCAGCAGCGCCGGGCCCCGATGGAACTACGAGCAGTACTTC. It specifies CASSAGPRWNYEQYF. The complete variable domain, with remaining parts taken from reference TRBV7-2 and TRBJ2-7, reads GAGVSQSPSNKVTEKGKDVELRCDPISGHTALYWYRQSLGQGLEFLIYFQGNSAPDKSGLPSDRFSAERTGGSVSTLTIQRTQQEDSAVYLCASSAGPRWNYEQYFGPGTRLTVT.

The V call is TRBV9, the J call TRBJ1-4, with unresolved D. The V end lost 0 bases, the J end lost 6 bases, and 12 bases lay between the germline ends. The CDR3 has 15 residues. Germline CDR1 reads SGDLS; CDR2 reads YYNGEE. The CDR3: CASSVGPPQDEKLFF. In nucleotides, the CDR3 is TGTGCCAGCAGCGTAGGGCCCCCGCAGGATGAAAAACTGTTTTTT. Looking up the rest from reference TRBV9 and TRBJ1-4 gives the full variable domain: DSGVTQTPKHLITATGQRVTLRCSPRSGDLSVYWYQQSLDQGLQFLIQYYNGEERAKGNILERFSAQQFPDLHSELNLSSLELGDSALYFCASSVGPPQDEKLFFGSGTQLSVL.

This rearrangement joins TRBV19 to TRBJ1-1, with TRBD1 matching 7 bases. This CDR3 is built from 12 residues. Germline V gives CDR1 LNHDA, CDR2 SQIVND (reference sequence). V lost 4 bases, J lost 13 bases, and 9 bases stayed unmatched. CDR3 nucleotides: TGTGCCAGTAGTACCCAGACAGGGAGGGATTTCTTT. Amino acids: CASSTQTGRDFF.

This clone was picked up one time. The chain couples TRBV6-5 to TRBJ2-1, with D unclear. Germline V gene sequence: CDR1 MNHEY, CDR2 SVGAGI. The V and J ends lost 0 bases and 6 bases respectively, with 9 bases between them. CDR3 length: 14 residues. The CDR3 region is CASSYSRSTNEQFF. CDR3 DNA: TGTGCCAGCAGTTACTCGAGGTCTACCAATGAGCAGTTCTTC.

This chain connects TRBV6-5 to TRBJ1-5; maybe TRBD1 (5 bases). The germline V gene has CDR1 MNHEY and CDR2 SVGAGI. CDR3 size: 15 residues. V shed 6 bases and J shed 1 base, with 13 bases lying between them. CDR3 protein: CASRSAGGSNQPQHF. CDR3 DNA sequence: TGTGCCAGCAGATCTGCGGGGGGGAGCAATCAGCCCCAGCATTTT.

The gene calls are TRBV7-9 and TRBJ2-3, with TRBD2 identical over 8 bases. J lost 4 bases, V lost 6 bases, and 9 bases had no gene match. The CDR3 has 15 amino acids. Germline V lookup: CDR1 SEHNR, CDR2 FQNEAQ (reference sequence). This CDR3 reads CASRKTSVVPDTQYF. The CDR3 DNA sequence: TGTGCCAGCAGAAAGACTAGCGTAGTCCCAGATACGCAGTATTTT.

The gene calls are TRBV5-6 and TRBJ2-1, with D hard to call. The CDR3 is made up of 15 amino acids. In germline, CDR1 is SGHDT, CDR2 YYEEEE. V shed 0 bases and J shed 0 bases, with 7 bases lying between them. The CDR3: CASSLVIASYNEQFF. In DNA, the CDR3 is TGTGCCAGCAGCTTGGTCATCGCCTCCTACAATGAGCAGTTCTTC.

The gene calls are TRBV7-2 and TRBJ2-7; 10 bases are shared with TRBD1. Trimming removed 2 bases from V and 4 bases from J; junction bases left unmatched: 11. Germline CDR1 and CDR2: SGHTA and FQGNSA. The CDR3 sequence is 17 residues long. CDR3 DNA: TGTGCCAGCAGCTTAAAGACAGGGGGCGACTTACGGTACGAGCAGTACTTC. Translation gives CASSLKTGGDLRYEQYF.

The V call is TRBV13, the J call TRBJ2-7; D perhaps matches TRBD1 (5 bases). V was shortened by 3 bases and J by 2 bases, with 11 bases between the two germline ends. The germline V gene has CDR1 PRHDT and CDR2 FYEKMQ (reference sequence). This CDR3 is 14 amino acids long. The CDR3 coding sequence is TGTGCCAGCAGCTTTTCTCAGGGCACCTACGAGCAGTACTTC. It specifies CASSFSQGTYEQYF.

The chain combines TRBV28 with TRBJ2-7; a weak D match, TRBD1 (6 bases). Germline V gene lookup returns CDR1 MDHEN and CDR2 SYDVKM. The CDR3 spans 16 residues. V lost 4 bases and J 0 bases, leaving 16 bases between the germline ends. The CDR3 sequence: CASSSGDRYYSYEQYF. CDR3 coding DNA: TGTGCCAGCAGTTCCGGCGACAGGTACTACTCCTACGAGCAGTACTTC. Combining the CDR3 with reference TRBV28 and TRBJ2-7 gives the whole variable domain DVKVTQSSRYLVKRTGEKVFLECVQDMDHENMFWYRQDPGLGLRLIYFSYDVKMKEKGDIPEGYSVSREKKERFSLILESASTNQTSMYLCASSSGDRYYSYEQYFGPGTRLTVT.

The chain joins TRBV10-1 to TRBJ2-3; the match to TRBD1 covers 10 bases. This CDR3 comprises 14 residues. CDR1 and CDR2 from the germline V gene are WNHNN and SYGVQD (reference sequence). The ends lost 5 bases at V and 4 bases at J; junction bases unmatched: 3. The CDR3 DNA reads TGCGCCAGCAGTAGAGACAGGGGGCCAGATACGCAGTATTTT. Translated, it gives CASSRDRGPDTQYF.